This T cell receptor beta chain is from a study of blood T cell repertoires in COVID-19. Study details: T cells, B-cell-depleted T cells, or PBMCs supplied cDNA or gDNA.

Only in-frame clones appear in the TCRdb table, and some are missing; sequencing was by immunoSEQ multiplex PCR. The table lists 400,000 to 450,000 clones, approximately 90% of them singletons, with about 1.1% in the top ten. The study recruited people aged 18 to 89 years across 24 US areas. V lost 0 bases to trimming and J lost 5 bases, with 13 bases between them. CDR1 SGHTA and CDR2 FQGTGA come from the germline V gene. The CDR3 contains 15 residues. The rearrangement uses TRBV7-3 and TRBJ2-5; D not certain. The sample consisted of PBMCs or T cells enriched from blood (not recorded which). This clonotype originated in a man aged 30-40 years who had recovered from COVID-19. CDR3 nucleotide sequence: TGTGCCAGCAGCTTAACGGCCCAGGCTGGGGAGACCCAGTACTTC. It specifies CASSLTAQAGETQYF.